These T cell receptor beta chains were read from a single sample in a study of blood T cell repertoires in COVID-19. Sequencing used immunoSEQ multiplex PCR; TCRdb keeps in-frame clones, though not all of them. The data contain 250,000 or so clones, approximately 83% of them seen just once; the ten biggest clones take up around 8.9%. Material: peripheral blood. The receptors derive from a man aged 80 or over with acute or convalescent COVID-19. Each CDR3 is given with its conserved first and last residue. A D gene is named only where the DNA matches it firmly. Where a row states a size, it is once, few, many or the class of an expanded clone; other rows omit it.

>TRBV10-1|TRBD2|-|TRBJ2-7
CASSDTSGGHEQYF
TGCGCCAGCAGTGACACTAGCGGGGGGCACGAGCAGTACTTC
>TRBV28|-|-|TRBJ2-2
CASSPWGVGPTGELFF
TGTGCCAGCAGTCCCTGGGGGGTGGGCCCCACCGGGGAGCTGTTTTTT
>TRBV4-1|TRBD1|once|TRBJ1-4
CASSQASRQGAGEKLFF
TGCGCCAGCAGCCAAGCCTCCAGACAGGGGGCAGGAGAAAAACTGTTTTTT
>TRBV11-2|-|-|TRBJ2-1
CASSGNSGVSNEQFF
TGTGCCAGCAGCGGAAATAGCGGAGTGAGCAATGAGCAGTTCTTC
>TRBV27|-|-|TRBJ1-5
CASSFGGTSQPQHF
TGTGCCAGCAGTTTTGGGGGGACTAGCCAGCCCCAGCATTTT
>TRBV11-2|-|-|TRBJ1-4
CASSFNFGTNEKLFF
TGTGCCAGCAGCTTTAACTTCGGGACTAATGAAAAACTGTTTTTT
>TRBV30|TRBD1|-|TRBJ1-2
CAWSVQGSDGYTF
TGTGCCTGGAGTGTACAGGGGAGCGATGGCTACACCTTC
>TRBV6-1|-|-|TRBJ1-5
CASSALGGGTSNQPQHF
TGTGCCAGCAGTGCCCTAGGAGGAGGGACTAGCAATCAGCCCCAGCATTTT
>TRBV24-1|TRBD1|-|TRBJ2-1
CATSDTGGRLYNEQFF
TGTGCCACCAGTGATACAGGGGGCCGGTTATACAATGAGCAGTTCTTC
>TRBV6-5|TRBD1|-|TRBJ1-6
CASTERGQGGSPLHF
TGTGCCAGCACCGAAAGAGGACAGGGCGGCTCACCCCTCCACTTT
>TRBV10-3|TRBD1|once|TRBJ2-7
CATSLGQGPSYEQYF
TGTGCCACATCCTTGGGACAGGGACCATCCTACGAGCAGTACTTC
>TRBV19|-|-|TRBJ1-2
CASSSTRVLNYGYTF
TGTGCCAGTAGTTCCACCAGGGTACTCAACTATGGCTACACCTTC
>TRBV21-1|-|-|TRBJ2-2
CASSPPPRHGELFF
TGTGCCAGCAGTCCACCACCCAGGCACGGGGAGCTGTTTTTT
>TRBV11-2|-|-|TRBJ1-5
CASSATTGNQPQHF
TGTGCCAGCAGCGCTACGACTGGCAATCAGCCCCAGCATTTT
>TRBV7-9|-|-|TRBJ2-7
CASSLVGLQYF
TGTGCCAGCAGCTTAGTAGGACTCCAGTACTTC
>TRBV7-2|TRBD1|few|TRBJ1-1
CASSLLTGRLNTEAFF
TGTGCCAGCAGCCTTCTGACAGGGCGCCTGAACACTGAAGCTTTCTTT
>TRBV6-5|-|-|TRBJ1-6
CATSGVNNSPLHF
TGTGCCACCTCCGGGGTGAATAATTCACCCCTCCACTTT
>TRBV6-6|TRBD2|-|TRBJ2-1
CASRDPAGVSNEQFF
TGTGCCAGCAGGGACCCCGCGGGAGTTTCCAATGAGCAGTTCTTC
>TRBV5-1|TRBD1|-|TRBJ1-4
CASSWTGQTNEKLFF
TGCGCCAGCAGCTGGACAGGCCAAACTAATGAAAAACTGTTTTTT
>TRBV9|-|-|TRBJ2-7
CASSVGQGSTYEQYF
TGTGCCAGCAGCGTAGGGCAGGGGAGCACCTACGAGCAGTACTTC
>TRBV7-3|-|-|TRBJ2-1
CASSTPTSRSYNEQFF
TGTGCCAGCAGCACCCCAACTAGCCGCTCCTACAATGAGCAGTTCTTC
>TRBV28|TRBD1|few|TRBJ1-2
CASSLYGTGGYYGYTF
TGTGCCAGCAGTTTATATGGGACAGGGGGTTACTATGGCTACACCTTC
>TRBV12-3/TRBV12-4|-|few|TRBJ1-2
CASMTQGRFGYTF
TGTGCCAGCATGACACAGGGCCGATTTGGCTACACCTTC
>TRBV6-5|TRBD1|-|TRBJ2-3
CASIRDRFLTDTQYF
TGTGCCAGCATCCGGGACAGATTCCTCACAGATACGCAGTATTTT
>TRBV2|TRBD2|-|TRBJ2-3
CASSGVIAGGPTDTQYF
TGTGCCAGCAGCGGGGTCATAGCGGGAGGGCCAACAGATACGCAGTATTTT
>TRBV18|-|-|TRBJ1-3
CASSLGSGNTIYF
TGTGCCAGCTCCCTCGGTTCTGGAAACACCATATATTTT
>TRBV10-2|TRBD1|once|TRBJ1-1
CASRGQGTTEAFF
TGCGCCAGCAGGGGACAGGGGACGACTGAAGCTTTCTTT
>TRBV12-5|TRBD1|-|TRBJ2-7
CASGPDRGYEQYF
TGTGCTAGTGGTCCAGACAGGGGGTACGAGCAGTACTTC
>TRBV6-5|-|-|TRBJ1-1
CASTRVGALSSAAFF
TGTGCCAGCACCAGAGTGGGGGCGTTGAGCTCTGCAGCTTTCTTT
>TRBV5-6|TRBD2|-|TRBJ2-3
CASSLVLAGRFTDTQYF
TGTGCCAGCAGCTTGGTACTAGCGGGTAGATTCACAGATACGCAGTATTTT
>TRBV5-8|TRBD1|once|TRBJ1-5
CASSPTGEGYDQPQHF
TGTGCCAGCAGCCCGACAGGGGAAGGGTACGATCAGCCCCAGCATTTT
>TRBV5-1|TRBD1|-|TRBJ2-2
CASRPGTVNTGELFF
TGCGCCAGCAGGCCCGGGACAGTGAACACCGGGGAGCTGTTTTTT
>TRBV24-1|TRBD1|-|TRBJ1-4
CATSDGQGATNEKLFF
TGTGCCACCAGTGATGGACAGGGGGCAACTAATGAAAAACTGTTTTTT
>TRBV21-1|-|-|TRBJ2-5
CASKEGTGVSETQYF
TGTGCCAGCAAAGAGGGGACAGGGGTAAGCGAGACCCAGTACTTC
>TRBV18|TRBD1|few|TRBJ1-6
CASSMTGNESPLHF
TGTGCCAGCTCTATGACAGGGAATGAGTCACCCCTCCACTTT
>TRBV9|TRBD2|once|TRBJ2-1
CASSVGPSGVDNEQFF
TGTGCCAGCAGCGTAGGACCTAGCGGGGTAGACAATGAGCAGTTCTTC